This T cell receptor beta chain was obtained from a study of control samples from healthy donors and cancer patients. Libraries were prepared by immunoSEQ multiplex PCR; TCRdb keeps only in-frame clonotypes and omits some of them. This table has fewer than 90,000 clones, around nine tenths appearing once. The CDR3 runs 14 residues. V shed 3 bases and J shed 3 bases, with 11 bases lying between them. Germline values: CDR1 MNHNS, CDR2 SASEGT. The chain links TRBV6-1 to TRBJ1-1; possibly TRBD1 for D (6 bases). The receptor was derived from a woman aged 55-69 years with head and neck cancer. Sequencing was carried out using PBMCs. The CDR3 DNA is TGTGCCAGCAGTGATTTGGGGACACACACTGAAGCTTTCTTT. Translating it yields CASSDLGTHTEAFF.